The present T cell receptor (beta chain) was sequenced within a study of Ad26.COV2.S vaccination and SARS-CoV-2 variants. TCRdb's table, derived via immunoSEQ multiplex PCR, lists solely in-frame clones and lacks some. This table holds some 340,000 clones, around 81% found once. Germline-derived CDR1 and CDR2 are MDHEN and SYDVKM. This CDR3 region has 13 residues. Trimming pared 5 bases from V and 8 bases from J, leaving 13 bases between. Treatment specified: approximately 18 received Ad26.COV2.S at low or high dose, single or two shots; about five received placebo; per-sample allocation not given. Each sample was drawn 63 days after the first injection (of vaccine or placebo).

This clonotype was sampled from a person aged 18-60 years who received the Ad26.COV2.S COVID-19 vaccine or a placebo. This material consisted of peripheral blood, taken in a trial of Ad26.COV2.S vaccine versus placebo. This chain links TRBV28 with TRBJ1-3; TRBD1 is a possible D gene (5 bases). As DNA, the CDR3 is TGTGCCAGCAGTGGGGGGGTTGGGTACACCATATATTTT. Translation gives CASSGGVGYTIYF.